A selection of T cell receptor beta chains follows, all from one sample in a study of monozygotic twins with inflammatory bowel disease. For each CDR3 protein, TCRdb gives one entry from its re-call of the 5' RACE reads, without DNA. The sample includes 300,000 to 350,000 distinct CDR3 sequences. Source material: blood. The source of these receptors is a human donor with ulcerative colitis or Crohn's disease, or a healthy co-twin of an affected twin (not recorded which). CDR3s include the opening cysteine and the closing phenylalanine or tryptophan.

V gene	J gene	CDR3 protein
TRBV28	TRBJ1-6	CASGSGSSYNSPLHF
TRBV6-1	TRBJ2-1	CASRKNRDYLNEQFF
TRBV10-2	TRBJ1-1	CASSDERNQAKAFF
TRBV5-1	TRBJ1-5	CASREGQGNQPQHF
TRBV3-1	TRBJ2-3	CASSLGGSPDTQYF
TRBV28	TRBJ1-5	CASSLPWTGGQPQHF
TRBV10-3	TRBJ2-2	CAISRTTPDSGDTGELFF
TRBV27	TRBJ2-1	CASSSGLAGSGVEQFF
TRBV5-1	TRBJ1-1	CASSFRGKNTEAFF
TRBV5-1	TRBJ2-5	CASSSGTSGETQYF
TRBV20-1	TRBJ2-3	CSAGNRGPGTDTQYF
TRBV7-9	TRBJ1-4	CASSSTDEKLFF
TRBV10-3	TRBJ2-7	CATRLAGESLGSYEQYF
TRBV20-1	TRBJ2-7	CSAHLVSSYEQYF
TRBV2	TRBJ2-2	CASRRQLDLTGELFF
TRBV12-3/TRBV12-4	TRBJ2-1	CASRRTSGVKEQFF
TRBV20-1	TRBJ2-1	CSARELGRSSYNEQFF
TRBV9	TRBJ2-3	CASSPHPPGSTDTQYF
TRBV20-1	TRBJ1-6	CSATQIGGSPLHF
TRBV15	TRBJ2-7	CATSRDLGLAREQYF
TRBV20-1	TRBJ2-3	CSAPGLNTDTQYF
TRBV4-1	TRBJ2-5	CASNPGLAGQKAQYF
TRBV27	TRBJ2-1	CASHQFPGRGGQFF
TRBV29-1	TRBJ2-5	CSVEALAGGLIIQETQYF
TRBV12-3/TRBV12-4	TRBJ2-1	CASSLWWQGNNEQFF
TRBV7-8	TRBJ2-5	CASSLRRWGETQYF
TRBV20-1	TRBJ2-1	CSASSSLAGAIEQFF
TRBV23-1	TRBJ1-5	CASSDPNSNQPQHF
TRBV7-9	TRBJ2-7	CASSLAGTVSREQYF
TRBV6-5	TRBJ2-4	CASSYNSYENIQYF
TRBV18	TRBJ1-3	CASSSDRLGGNTIYF
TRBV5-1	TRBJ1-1	CASSFFLGTEAFF
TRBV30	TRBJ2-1	CAWSAGTSGRAWYNEQFF
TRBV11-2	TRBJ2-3	CASSLSAGGQTDTQYF
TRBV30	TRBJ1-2	CAWDDRANYGYTF
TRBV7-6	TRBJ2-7	CASSPRTAADEQYF
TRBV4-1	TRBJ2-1	CASSQAGYNEQFF
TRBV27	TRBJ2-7	CASSLRDGNYEQYF
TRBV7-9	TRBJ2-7	CASSSGGTEAFYEQYF
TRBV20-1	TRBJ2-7	CSGAGDHDEQYF
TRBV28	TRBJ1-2	CAEQGTGGNYGYTF
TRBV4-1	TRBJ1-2	CASSQETGAANYGYTF
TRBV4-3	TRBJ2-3	CASSQDLQTSTDTQYF
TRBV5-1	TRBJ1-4	CASSLGTATNEKLFF
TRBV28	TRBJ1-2	CASAGQDYGYNF
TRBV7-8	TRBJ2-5	CASSLFRLNQETQYF
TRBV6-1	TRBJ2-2	CASSPSGLAVFPTGELFF
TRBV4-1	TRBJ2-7	CASSQMRGEYEQYF
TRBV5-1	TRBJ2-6	CASSLDPPVSGANVLTF
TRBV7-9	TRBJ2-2	CASSLVALAGELFF
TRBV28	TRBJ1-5	CASSLASGRDRGQPQHF
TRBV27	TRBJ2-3	CASSSLAGGASF
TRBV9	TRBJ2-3	CASSVVASADTQYF
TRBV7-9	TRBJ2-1	CASSPQGSNYNEQFF
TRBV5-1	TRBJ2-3	CASTLEALTDTQYF